The rows below give T cell receptor beta chains drawn from one sample of a study of blood T cell repertoires in COVID-19. Only in-frame clones appear in the TCRdb table, and some are missing; sequencing was by immunoSEQ multiplex PCR. Counted here are approximately 250,000 clones, roughly 85% occurring once; the ten biggest clones make up 9.1%. Sequencing used PBMCs or T cells enriched from blood (not recorded which). The source of these receptors is a woman aged 45-60 years with acute COVID-19. Each CDR3 is given with its conserved first and last residue. Each record gives: D gene, clone size, J gene, V gene, CDR3 protein, CDR3 DNA. A D gene is named only where the DNA matches it firmly. The size field is filled for only some rows; it gives once, few, many or a size class.

>TRBD2|.|TRBJ2-1|TRBV7-2
CASSSRSASGVINEQFF
TGTGCCAGCAGCTCCCGCTCGGCTAGCGGGGTAATAAATGAGCAGTTCTTC
>TRBD2|.|TRBJ2-5|TRBV3-1/TRBV3-2
CASSQSGTSGGGETQYF
TGTGCCAGCAGCCAATCCGGGACTAGCGGGGGAGGGGAGACCCAGTACTTC
>TRBD1|.|TRBJ1-4|TRBV2
CASRSGTGNEKLFF
TGTGCCAGCAGGTCCGGGACAGGGAATGAAAAACTGTTTTTT
>.|few|TRBJ1-4|TRBV27
CASSRQIGSTNEKLFF
TGTGCCAGCAGTCGACAAATAGGATCGACTAATGAAAAACTGTTTTTT
>.|.|TRBJ2-2|TRBV30
CAWIKETSIGELFF
TGTGCCTGGATTAAGGAGACGAGTATCGGGGAGCTGTTTTTT
>.|.|TRBJ1-1|TRBV7-8
CASSTLGGNTEAFF
TGTGCCAGCAGCACCCTCGGGGGGAACACTGAAGCTTTCTTT
>.|.|TRBJ2-3|TRBV5-1
CASSRTERFTDTQYF
TGCGCCAGCAGCCGGACAGAAAGATTCACAGATACGCAGTATTTT
>TRBD2|once|TRBJ2-5|TRBV19
CASSIDFGGGKETQYF
TGTGCCAGTAGTATAGATTTCGGGGGGGGAAAAGAGACCCAGTACTTC
>TRBD1|.|TRBJ1-2|TRBV19
CASSTQGNYGYTF
TGTGCCAGTAGTACACAGGGGAACTATGGCTACACCTTC
>TRBD2|.|TRBJ2-7|TRBV10-3
CATVRAGDDEQYF
TGTGCCACCGTCCGGGCGGGGGACGACGAGCAGTACTTC
>.|.|TRBJ1-6|TRBV9
CASSVAGSNSPLHF
TGTGCCAGCAGCGTAGCCGGGAGCAATTCACCCCTCCACTTT
>.|once|TRBJ1-4|TRBV18
CASSPPSLSKKLFF
TGTGCCAGCTCACCACCATCATTGAGTAAAAAACTGTTTTTT
>.|.|TRBJ1-5|TRBV19
CASSTDPGSGQPQHF
TGTGCCAGTAGTACGGACCCCGGGAGCGGACAGCCCCAGCATTTT
>TRBD1|.|TRBJ1-1|TRBV10-3
CATQTGGSNTEAFF
TGTGCCACCCAGACAGGGGGCTCGAACACTGAAGCTTTCTTT
>TRBD1|few|TRBJ1-2|TRBV27
CASSQTSGQGANYGYTF
TGTGCCAGCAGCCAAACCTCGGGACAGGGGGCCAACTATGGCTACACCTTC
>.|.|TRBJ1-2|TRBV19
CASSIEDRFIYGYTF
TGTGCCAGTAGTATAGAAGACAGATTTATCTATGGCTACACCTTC
>.|.|TRBJ2-7|TRBV20-1
CSAPRGHEQYF
TGCAGTGCACCTAGGGGCCACGAGCAGTACTTC
>.|.|TRBJ1-4|TRBV7-8
CASSLGGEKLFF
TGTGCCAGCAGCTTAGGCGGTGAAAAACTGTTTTTT
>TRBD2|.|TRBJ2-2|TRBV19
CASSLIAGETGELFF
TGTGCCAGTAGCTTGATAGCGGGGGAGACCGGGGAGCTGTTTTTT
>.|once|TRBJ2-7|TRBV18
CASSSPYEQYF
TGTGCCAGCTCATCCCCTTACGAGCAGTACTTC
>.|.|TRBJ1-1|TRBV4-1
CASSQDYQGNIAFF
TGCGCCAGCAGCCAAGATTACCAGGGGAATATCGCTTTCTTT
>.|few|TRBJ2-5|TRBV11-3
CASSLRGLETQYF
TGTGCCAGCAGCTTAAGAGGCCTGGAGACCCAGTACTTC
>.|.|TRBJ1-3|TRBV9
CASSVEDISSGNTIYF
TGTGCCAGCAGCGTAGAAGACATTAGCTCTGGAAACACCATATATTTT
>TRBD2|.|TRBJ2-4|TRBV3-1/TRBV3-2
CASSSGDSGGLKNIQYF
TGTGCCAGCAGCTCCGGGGATAGCGGGGGACTCAAAAACATTCAGTACTTC
>.|.|TRBJ1-1|TRBV30
CAWIQQAVTEAFF
TGTGCCTGGATCCAACAGGCGGTCACTGAAGCTTTCTTT
>.|.|TRBJ1-2|TRBV7-2
CASSLAQGHRGYTF
TGTGCCAGCAGCTTAGCTCAGGGGCATCGTGGCTACACCTTC
>TRBD2|.|TRBJ2-5|TRBV3-1/TRBV3-2
CASRLTSYETQYF
TGTGCCAGCAGATTGACTAGCTACGAGACCCAGTACTTC
>.|few|TRBJ1-4|TRBV19
CASSMDSGWEKLFF
TGTGCCAGTAGTATGGACTCGGGATGGGAAAAACTGTTTTTT
>.|.|TRBJ2-5|TRBV11-2
CASSSAPGETQYF
TGTGCCAGCAGCTCTGCTCCGGGGGAGACCCAGTACTTC
>.|few|TRBJ1-1|TRBV6-5
CASSYAGAHTEAFF
TGTGCCAGCAGTTACGCGGGGGCCCACACTGAAGCTTTCTTT
>.|.|TRBJ2-1|TRBV5-1
CASTPAPGLSYNEQFF
TGCGCCAGCACCCCCGCCCCAGGACTCTCCTACAATGAGCAGTTCTTC
>.|.|TRBJ1-1|TRBV27
CASSLVSGSTEAFF
TGTGCCAGTAGTTTGGTCAGTGGGAGCACTGAAGCTTTCTTT
>TRBD1|.|TRBJ2-1|TRBV4-3
CASSQGDRDYNEQFF
TGCGCCAGCAGCCAAGGGGACAGGGATTACAATGAGCAGTTCTTC
>.|.|TRBJ1-2|TRBV7-8
CASSLVRQSNYGYTF
TGTGCCAGCAGCTTAGTCCGACAGAGTAACTATGGCTACACCTTC
>.|.|TRBJ1-2|TRBV14
CASSQVTSYGYTF
TGTGCCAGCAGCCAAGTAACGAGCTATGGCTACACCTTC
>TRBD1|.|TRBJ1-1|TRBV5-4
CASSLGPGGDTEAFF
TGTGCCAGCAGCTTGGGACCAGGGGGCGACACTGAAGCTTTCTTT
>.|.|TRBJ1-2|TRBV15
CATSTDRDRRGHGYTF
TGTGCCACCAGCACGGATCGTGACAGGCGCGGACATGGCTACACCTTC
>.|once|TRBJ1-5|TRBV5-1
CAISFPGRPGNQPQHF
TGCGCCATCAGTTTTCCAGGGAGGCCGGGCAATCAGCCCCAGCATTTT
>TRBD1|.|TRBJ2-1|TRBV19
CATGTGNSYNEQFF
TGTGCCACCGGGACAGGGAACTCCTACAATGAGCAGTTCTTC
>TRBD1|.|TRBJ1-5|TRBV4-3
CASSQRTGSNQPQHF
TGCGCCAGCAGCCAACGGACAGGGAGCAATCAGCCCCAGCATTTT
>TRBD2|.|TRBJ2-1|TRBV7-6
CASSPRLALEQFF
TGTGCCAGCAGCCCCCGACTAGCCCTTGAGCAGTTCTTC
>.|.|TRBJ1-2|TRBV3-1/TRBV3-2
CASSQVHQVLNYGYTF
TGTGCCAGCAGCCAAGTACATCAGGTTCTTAACTATGGCTACACCTTC
>.|.|TRBJ1-2|TRBV6-5
CASSYSRERGGYTF
TGTGCCAGCAGTTACTCGCGGGAGAGGGGTGGCTACACCTTC
>.|.|TRBJ2-7|TRBV6-6
CASRDSANEQYF
TGTGCCAGCAGAGACTCTGCCAACGAGCAGTACTTC
>TRBD1|few|TRBJ1-2|TRBV30
CACSTGGFDGYTF
TGTGCCTGCTCGACAGGGGGCTTTGATGGCTACACCTTC
>.|.|TRBJ2-6|TRBV9
CASSVRLDAGANVLTF
TGTGCCAGCAGCGTAAGACTAGATGCTGGGGCCAACGTCCTGACTTTC
>.|.|TRBJ1-4|TRBV6-1
CASSEGGGGNEKLFF
TGTGCCAGCAGTGAAGGTGGAGGTGGTAATGAAAAACTGTTTTTT
>TRBD2|.|TRBJ2-3|TRBV7-6
CASSLGRTSGGDTQYF
TGTGCCAGCAGCTTGGGACGGACTAGCGGGGGCGATACGCAGTATTTT
>.|.|TRBJ2-7|TRBV2
CASRRWQGEYEQYF
TGTGCCAGCAGAAGATGGCAGGGTGAATACGAGCAGTACTTC